This T cell receptor (beta chain) was captured by sequencing in a study of CD4+ T cells in melanoma. Study-level findings and limits: Neoantigen-specific CD4+ T cells in melanoma reportedly had diverse differentiation states. A reported correlation linked neoantigen-specific CD4+ T cells to CD8+, macrophage and B cell function.

Of note for this clone: What it binds is unknown.

Trimming shortened V by 3 bases and J by 11 bases, and 20 bases separated the two germline ends. The germline CDR1 and CDR2 sequences are SGHDT and YYEEEE. This CDR3 spans 14 amino acids. Assay: immunoSEQ multiplex PCR; the TCRdb copy retains only in-frame clones and omits some. In the table there are 90,000 to 130,000 clones, over 80% of which are singletons. The chain uses TRBV5-6 and TRBJ1-1; unclear D gene. The TCR was taken from a human donor with melanoma. What was sequenced was peripheral blood. CDR3 nucleotides: TGTGCCAGCAGCTCCGGGTTAGGTTTGGAGGAGGCTTTCTTT. This gives the protein CASSSGLGLEEAFF.